Given below is one T cell receptor (beta chain) in context. Profiled with immunoSEQ multiplex PCR; TCRdb holds only in-frame clones, not every one. The sample contains around 250,000 clones, approximately 85% of which appear only once. V lost 2 bases, J lost 5 bases, and 11 bases stayed unmatched. The CDR3 covers 16 residues. Per the germline V gene, CDR1 is LGHDT and CDR2 is YNNKEL (reference sequence). The record originates from a study of blood T cell repertoires in COVID-19. The sequenced sample was peripheral blood. The receptor comes from an elderly man with acute or convalescent COVID-19. The chain uses TRBV3-1 (or the pseudogene TRBV3-2) and TRBJ2-5; TRBD2 agrees at 7 bases. CDR3 in DNA: TGTGCCAGCAGCCAATCGGGTCAGCGGGGTCGGGAGACCCAGTACTTC. This gives the protein CASSQSGQRGRETQYF.